The text below deals with one TCR beta chain. The sample is drawn from a study of T cells after yellow fever vaccination. By 5'RACE template switching, TCR cDNA was produced, with a universal primer site and UMIs added in the process. TCRdb used MiXCR to reprocess the 5' RACE reads, holding one entry per CDR3 protein. In the table there are 300,000 to 400,000 distinct CDR3 sequences, 9.5% to 15% of which are singletons. The CDR3 contains 15 residues. CDR1 and CDR2 from the germline V gene are LGHNA and YSLEER. With V trimmed by 1 base and J by 5 bases, 6 bases remained unmatched. This chain joins TRBV4-3 and TRBJ2-5, with 8 bases matching TRBD1. This receptor was obtained from a man younger than 35 who received the YFV17D yellow fever vaccine. Sequenced here: CD4+ T cells sorted from PBMCs, sampled 15 days after the yellow fever booster vaccination. The CDR3: CASSQGPGGLETQYF. The CDR3 region has the DNA TGCGCCAGCAGCCAAGGGCCAGGGGGCCTGGAGACCCAGTACTTC.